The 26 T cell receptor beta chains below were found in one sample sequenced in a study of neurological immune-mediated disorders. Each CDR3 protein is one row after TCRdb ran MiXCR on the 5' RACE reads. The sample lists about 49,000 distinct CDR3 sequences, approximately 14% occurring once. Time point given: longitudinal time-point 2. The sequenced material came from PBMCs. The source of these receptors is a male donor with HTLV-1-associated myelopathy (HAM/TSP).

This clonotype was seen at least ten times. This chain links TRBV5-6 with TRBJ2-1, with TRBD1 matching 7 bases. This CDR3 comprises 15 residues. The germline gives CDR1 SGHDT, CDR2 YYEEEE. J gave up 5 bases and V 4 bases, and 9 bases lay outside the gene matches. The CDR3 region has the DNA TGTGCCAGCAGCCCGACAGGGCGACTTGACAATGAGCAGTTCTTC. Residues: CASSPTGRLDNEQFF.

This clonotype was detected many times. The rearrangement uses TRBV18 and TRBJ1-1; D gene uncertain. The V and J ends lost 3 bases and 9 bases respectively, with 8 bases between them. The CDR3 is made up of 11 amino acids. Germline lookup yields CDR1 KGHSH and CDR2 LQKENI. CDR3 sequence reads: CASSPERQAFF. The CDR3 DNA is TGTGCCAGCTCACCGGAGAGACAAGCTTTCTTT.

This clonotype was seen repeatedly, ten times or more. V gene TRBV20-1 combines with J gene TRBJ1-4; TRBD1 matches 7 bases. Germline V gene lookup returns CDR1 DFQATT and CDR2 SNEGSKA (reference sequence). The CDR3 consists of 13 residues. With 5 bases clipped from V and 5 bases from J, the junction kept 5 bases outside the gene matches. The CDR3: CSAQTGHNEKLFF. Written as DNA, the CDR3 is TGCAGTGCTCAGACAGGGCACAATGAAAAACTGTTTTTT.

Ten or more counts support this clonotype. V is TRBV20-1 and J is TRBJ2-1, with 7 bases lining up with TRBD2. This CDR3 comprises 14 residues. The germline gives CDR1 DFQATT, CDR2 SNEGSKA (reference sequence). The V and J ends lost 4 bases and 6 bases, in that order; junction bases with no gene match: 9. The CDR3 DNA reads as TGCAGTGCTATAGTAGCGGGCCGGGGCAATGAGCAGTTCTTC. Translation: CSAIVAGRGNEQFF.

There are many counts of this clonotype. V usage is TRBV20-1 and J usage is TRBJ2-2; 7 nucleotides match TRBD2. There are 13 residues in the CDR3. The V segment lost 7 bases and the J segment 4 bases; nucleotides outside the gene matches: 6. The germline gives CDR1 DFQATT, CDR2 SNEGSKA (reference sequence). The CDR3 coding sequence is TGCAGTGGGAGCGGGGAACGCACCGGGGAGCTGTTTTTT. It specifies CSGSGERTGELFF.

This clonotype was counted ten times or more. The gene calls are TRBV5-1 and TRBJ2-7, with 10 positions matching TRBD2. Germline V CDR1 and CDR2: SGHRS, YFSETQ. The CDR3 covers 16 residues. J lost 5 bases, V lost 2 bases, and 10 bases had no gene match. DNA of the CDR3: TGCGCCAGCAGCTTCGGTCGGAGCGGGGGGGCCGACGAGCAGTACTTC. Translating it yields CASSFGRSGGADEQYF. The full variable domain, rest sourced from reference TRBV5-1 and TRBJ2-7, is KAGVTQTPRYLIKTRGQQVTLSCSPISGHRSVSWYQQTPGQGLQFLFEYFSETQRNKGNFPGRFSGRQFSNSRSEMNVSTLELGDSALYLCASSFGRSGGADEQYFGPGTRLTVT.

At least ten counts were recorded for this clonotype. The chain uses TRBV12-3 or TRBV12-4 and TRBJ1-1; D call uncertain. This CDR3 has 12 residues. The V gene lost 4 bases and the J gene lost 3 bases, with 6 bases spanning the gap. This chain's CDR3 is CASSSGDTEAFF. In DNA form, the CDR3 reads TGTGCCAGCAGTTCCGGTGACACTGAAGCTTTCTTT.

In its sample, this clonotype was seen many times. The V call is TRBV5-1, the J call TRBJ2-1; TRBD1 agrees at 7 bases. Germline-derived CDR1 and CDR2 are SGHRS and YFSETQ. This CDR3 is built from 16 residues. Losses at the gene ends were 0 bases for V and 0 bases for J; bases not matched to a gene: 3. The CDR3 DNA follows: TGCGCCAGCAGCTTGGGCAGGGGGTTCTCCTACAATGAGCAGTTCTTC. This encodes CASSLGRGFSYNEQFF.

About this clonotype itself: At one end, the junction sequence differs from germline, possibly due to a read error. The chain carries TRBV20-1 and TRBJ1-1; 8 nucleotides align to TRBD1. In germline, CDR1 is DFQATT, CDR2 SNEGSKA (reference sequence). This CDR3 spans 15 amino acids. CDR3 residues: CSAAPGGTSGGEAVF. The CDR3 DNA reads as TGCAGTGCCGCGCCAGGGGGCACCTCAGGGGGGGAAGCTGTCTTT.

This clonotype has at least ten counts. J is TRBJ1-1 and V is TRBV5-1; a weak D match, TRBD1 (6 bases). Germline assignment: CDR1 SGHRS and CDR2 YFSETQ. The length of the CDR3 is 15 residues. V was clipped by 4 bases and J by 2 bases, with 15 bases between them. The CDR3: CASSLPMGGNTEAFF. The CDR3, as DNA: TGCGCCAGCAGCCTGCCTATGGGGGGCAACACTGAAGCTTTCTTT.

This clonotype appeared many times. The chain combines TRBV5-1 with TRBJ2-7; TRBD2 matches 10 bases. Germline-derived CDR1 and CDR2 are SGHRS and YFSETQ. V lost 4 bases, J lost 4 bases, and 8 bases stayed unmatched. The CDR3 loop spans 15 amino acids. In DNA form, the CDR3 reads TGCGCCAGCAGCACCGCCGGGACTAGCGTGTACGAGCAGTACTTC. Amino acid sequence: CASSTAGTSVYEQYF.

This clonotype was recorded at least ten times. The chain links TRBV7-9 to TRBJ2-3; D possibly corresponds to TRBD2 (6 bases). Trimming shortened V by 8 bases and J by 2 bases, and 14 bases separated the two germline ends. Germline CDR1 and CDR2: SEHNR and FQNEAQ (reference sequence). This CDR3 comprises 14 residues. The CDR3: CASCLAGPTDTQYF. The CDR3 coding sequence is TGTGCCAGCTGCCTTGCGGGGCCCACAGATACGCAGTATTTT.

The CDR3 sequence is CASSRVQNHYEQYF. In DNA form, the CDR3 reads TGTGCCAGCAGCCGAGTCCAGAATCACTATGAGCAGTACTTC. The chain couples TRBV14 to TRBJ2-1; D remains unclear. The end of the DNA is better explained by TRBJ2-7, so the J call may be wrong. Per germline, CDR1 SGHDN and CDR2 FVKESK. This CDR3 has 14 residues.

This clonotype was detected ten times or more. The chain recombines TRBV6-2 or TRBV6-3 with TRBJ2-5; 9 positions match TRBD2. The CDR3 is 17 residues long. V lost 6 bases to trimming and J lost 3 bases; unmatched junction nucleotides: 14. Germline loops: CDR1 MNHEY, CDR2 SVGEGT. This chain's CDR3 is CASRPLEERGAEETQYF. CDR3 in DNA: TGTGCCAGCAGACCTCTGGAGGAGCGGGGGGCCGAAGAGACCCAGTACTTC.

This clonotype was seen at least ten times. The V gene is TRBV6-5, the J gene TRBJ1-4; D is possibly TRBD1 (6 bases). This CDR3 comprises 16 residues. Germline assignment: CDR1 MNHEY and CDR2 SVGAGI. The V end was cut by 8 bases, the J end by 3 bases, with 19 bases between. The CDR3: CASSGGGLGANEKLFF. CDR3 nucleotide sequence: TGTGCCAGCTCAGGCGGGGGCCTTGGAGCTAATGAAAAACTGTTTTTT.

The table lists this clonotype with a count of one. As DNA, the CDR3 is TGTGCCAGCAGCCCCCCCTCGGGGGGCACCGGGGAGCTGTTTTTT. It codes for CASSPPSGGTGELFF. The chain has TRBV28 and TRBJ2-2; 7 nucleotides align to TRBD2. Trimming took 6 bases from V and 4 from J; bases not matched to a gene: 8. This CDR3 is 15 amino acids long. Looked up from germline, CDR1 is MDHEN and CDR2 is SYDVKM.

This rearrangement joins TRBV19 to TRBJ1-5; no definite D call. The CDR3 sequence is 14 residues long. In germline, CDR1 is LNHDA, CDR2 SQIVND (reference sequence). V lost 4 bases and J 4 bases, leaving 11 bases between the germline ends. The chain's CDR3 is CASSKAGRNQPQHF. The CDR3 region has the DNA TGTGCCAGTAGTAAAGCGGGTCGAAATCAGCCCCAGCATTTT.

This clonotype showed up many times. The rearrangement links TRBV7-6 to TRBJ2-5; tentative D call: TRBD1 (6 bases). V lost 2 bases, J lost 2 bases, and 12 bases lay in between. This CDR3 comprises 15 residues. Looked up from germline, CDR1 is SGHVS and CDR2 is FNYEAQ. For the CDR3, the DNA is TGTGCCAGCAGCTTAAGCCAGGGGAAACAAGAGACCCAGTACTTC. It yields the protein CASSLSQGKQETQYF.

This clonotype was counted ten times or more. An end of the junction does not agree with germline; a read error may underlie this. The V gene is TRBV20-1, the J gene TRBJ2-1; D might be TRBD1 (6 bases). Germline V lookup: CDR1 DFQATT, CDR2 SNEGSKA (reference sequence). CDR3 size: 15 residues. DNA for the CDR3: TGCAGTGCTAGAGATCGGCAGGGGATTTACAATGAGCAGTCCTTC. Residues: CSARDRQGIYNEQSF.

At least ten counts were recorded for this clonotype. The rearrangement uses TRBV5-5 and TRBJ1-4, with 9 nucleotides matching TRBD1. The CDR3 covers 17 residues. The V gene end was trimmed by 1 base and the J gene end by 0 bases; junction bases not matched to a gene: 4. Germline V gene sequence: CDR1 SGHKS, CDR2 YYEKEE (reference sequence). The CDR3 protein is CASSLSGQGATNEKLFF. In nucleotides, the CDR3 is TGTGCCAGCAGCTTGTCGGGACAGGGAGCAACTAATGAAAAACTGTTTTTT.

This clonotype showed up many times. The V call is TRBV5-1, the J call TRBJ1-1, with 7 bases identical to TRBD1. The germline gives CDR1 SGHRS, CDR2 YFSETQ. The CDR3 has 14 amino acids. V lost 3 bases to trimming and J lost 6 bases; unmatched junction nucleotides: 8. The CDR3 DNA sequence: TGCGCCAGCAGCTGGGGACAGCTGGACGCTGAAGCTTTCTTT. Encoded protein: CASSWGQLDAEAFF.

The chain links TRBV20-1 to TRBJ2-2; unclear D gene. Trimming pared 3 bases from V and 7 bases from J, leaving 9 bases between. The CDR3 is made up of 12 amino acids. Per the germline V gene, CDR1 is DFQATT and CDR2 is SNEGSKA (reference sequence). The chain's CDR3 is CSASGLLGELFF. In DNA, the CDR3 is TGCAGTGCTAGCGGATTGCTCGGGGAGCTGTTTTTT.

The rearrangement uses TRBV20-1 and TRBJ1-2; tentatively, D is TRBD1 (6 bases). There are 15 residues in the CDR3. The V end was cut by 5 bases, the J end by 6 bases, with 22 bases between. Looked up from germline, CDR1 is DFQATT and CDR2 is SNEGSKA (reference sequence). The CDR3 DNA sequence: TGCAGTGCTGGGACACAGGGTATAGGGGAGGATGGCTACACCTTC. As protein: CSAGTQGIGEDGYTF.

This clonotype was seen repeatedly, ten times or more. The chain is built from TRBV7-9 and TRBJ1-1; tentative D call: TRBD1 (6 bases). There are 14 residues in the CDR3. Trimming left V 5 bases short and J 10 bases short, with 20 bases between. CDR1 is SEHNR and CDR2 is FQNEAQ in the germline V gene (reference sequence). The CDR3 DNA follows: TGTGCCAGCAGCCTACAGAACAGGGTCGGTGGAGCTTTCTTT. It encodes CASSLQNRVGGAFF.

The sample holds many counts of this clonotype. CDR3 loop: CASSRTGASQETQYF. CDR3 nucleotides: TGCGCCAGCAGCCGGACAGGGGCGTCCCAAGAGACCCAGTACTTC. The chain uses TRBV5-1 and TRBJ2-5; TRBD1 aligns across 9 bases. J gave up 1 base and V 4 bases, and 5 bases lay outside the gene matches. The germline gives CDR1 SGHRS, CDR2 YFSETQ. The CDR3 extends over 15 amino acids.

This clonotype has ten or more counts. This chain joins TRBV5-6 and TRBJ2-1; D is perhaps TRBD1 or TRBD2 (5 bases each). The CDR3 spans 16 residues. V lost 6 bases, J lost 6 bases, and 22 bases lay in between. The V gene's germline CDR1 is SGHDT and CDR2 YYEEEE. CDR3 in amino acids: CASKSPGAGSGNEQFF. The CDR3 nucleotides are TGTGCCAGCAAATCCCCCGGGGCAGGGTCAGGCAATGAGCAGTTCTTC.